A single T cell receptor beta chain is shown here with its context. This specimen comes from a study of blood T cell repertoires in COVID-19. Clones were sequenced by immunoSEQ multiplex PCR, and TCRdb holds only the in-frame ones, with some missing. The table lists 200,000 to 250,000 clones, 70% to 90% of them singletons. CDR3 length: 19 residues. Germline trimming cut 0 bases from V and 0 bases from J; bases unmatched to any gene: 10. In germline, CDR1 is SGHDN, CDR2 FVKESK. Sequencing input: peripheral blood. This TCR came from a woman between 18 and 29 years old who had recovered from COVID-19. The chain carries TRBV14 and TRBJ1-1; 10 nucleotides line up with TRBD1. The CDR3 is CASSQDEGTGVMMNTEAFF. In nucleotides, the CDR3 is TGTGCCAGCAGCCAAGATGAGGGGACAGGGGTAATGATGAACACTGAAGCTTTCTTT.